This record looks at one T cell receptor (beta chain) sequence and its context. The target of this receptor is not known. Base qualities are not recorded, but no much larger clone differs from it by a single base. The sample's time point label is to be understood as: baseline before first vaccination. Vaccinee samples were obtained from the UK trials COV001 and COV002, which included a single-blind randomized controlled phase 2/3 trial of AZD1222 (ChAdOx1 nCoV-19) in healthy adults. Trial participant PBMC samples were collected at day 0 and day 28 after the second dose for TCRbeta chain sequencing. The CDR3 regions of human TCRbeta chains were subjected to immunosequencing. Per the source publication's procedure: Repertoire TCRs were matched against a reference library of SARS-CoV-2-specific TCRs generated with the MIRA antigen-specificity platform. Breadth meant the fraction of unique TCRs that were SARS-CoV-2-associated, whereas depth meant the fraction of total T cells that were SARS-CoV-2-associated. Using the MIRA data, each spike-specific TCR was mapped to the spike region that the TCR reacts to and placed in a CD4 or CD8 class. Log10-transformed breadth and depth values were compared by one-way ANOVA with Sidak's multiple comparisons tests. This is the immuneACCESS table as TCRdb keeps it, with only in-frame sequences that have V and J called. A part of the clones is gone; compared with another copy, unresolved V genes explain less than half, and the rest is unexplained. That table furnishes V, J and clone size, whereas the DNA furnished D and trimming. This sample holds 150,000 to 200,000 clones; 90% to 95% were observed only once. Together, the top ten hold 7% to 9.5% of the sample.

Reading from cysteine to phenylalanine, the CDR3 counts 17 amino acids. Solely the CDR3 DNA is kept, with 51 bases framed from the first base. Via the germline V gene, CDR1 is SGHAT and CDR2 FQNNGV. The germline V and J ends show losses of 5 bases and 2 bases respectively, and no gene match explains 9 bases of the junction. This specimen comes from a study of T cell responses to AZD1222 COVID-19 vaccine (dated by TCRdb to the early 2020s). For the wider study: AZD1222 recipients given second doses at about 4 weeks or at about 12 weeks were pooled, since spike-specific TCR depth and breadth were not found to differ between the two schedules. A total of 230 to 250 trial participants underwent TCR sequencing, of whom roughly 210 had received two doses of AZD1222 and around 25 had received two doses of the MenACWY control vaccine. Enrollment into the trials was organized by age into subgroups of 18-55, 56-69 and 70-plus years, and those subgroups contained about 160, 30 and 59 TCR-sequenced participants, respectively. The research as a whole found: Reportedly, almost half of the unique spike-specific TCRs recognized epitopes lying outside the regions that are mutated in the B.1.351 and B.1.1.7 variants. Because no day 14 peak-response samples were available, the repertoires could be characterized only after the peak T cell response. The 56-69-year group was small, and its depth increase did not reach significance, likely because of low power. The vaccine-associated CD4 TCRs covered the entire spike protein, and the dominant responses fell in regions 160-218 and 743-854. Conclusions about previously exposed vaccinees are limited, since just five or six AZD1222 recipients were seropositive for SARS-CoV-2 at baseline. Participants were mostly white British, with more females than males. The authors suggested clonal diversity may have been underestimated. Spike-specific TCR breadth and depth rose significantly after two AZD1222 doses compared with day 0 and with MenACWY recipients.

The chain is assembled from TRBV11-2 and TRBJ2-1; 10 nucleotides in the junction match TRBD2. The source material was peripheral blood, sampled on day 0 of AZD1222 vaccination. This clonotype was sampled from an adult in good health. CDR3 region: CASSPQPSGSTYNEQFF. The base sequence is TGTGCCAGCAGCCCACAGCCTAGCGGGAGTACCTACAATGAGCAGTTCTTC.